This record covers a single T cell receptor (beta chain). Its antigen remains unknown. The entry originates in a study of T cell responses to AZD1222 COVID-19 vaccine. General observations from the study: Baseline seropositivity occurred in only a handful of AZD1222 recipients.

Profiling relied on immunoSEQ multiplex PCR, and the TCRdb table lists in-frame clones only, not all of them. The data hold roughly 150,000 clones, with roughly 92% observed a single time. The CDR3 contains 13 residues. V lost 5 bases and J 1 base, leaving 9 bases between the germline ends. Germline CDR1 reads MGHRA; CDR2 reads YSYEKL. This receptor was obtained from an adult in good health. Sequences were derived from peripheral blood, sampled on day 0 of AZD1222 vaccination. V and J are TRBV4-1 and TRBJ2-7; D ambiguous. The CDR3 here is CASSIGESYEQYF. As DNA, the CDR3 is TGCGCCAGCAGCATTGGGGAATCCTACGAGCAGTACTTC.